A selection of T cell receptor beta chains follows, all from one sample in a study of OX40 agonist ivuxolimab in advanced cancers. Clones were read by immunoSEQ multiplex PCR, and TCRdb kept only the in-frame ones, dropping some. The sample includes around 140,000 clones, 75% to 95% seen only once; the top ten take about 1%. The source was CD4+ or CD8+ T cells sorted from blood, collected in a trial of the OX40 agonist ivuxolimab. These receptors were collected from an adult with an advanced solid tumor such as melanoma, head and neck, liver or kidney cancer. Both conserved end residues are part of each CDR3. A D gene is named only where the DNA matches it firmly. Clone size is given for some rows only: seen once, a few or many times, or a class if the clone is expanded.

>TRBJ1-1|-|TRBV27|-
CASSPQGTTEAFF
>TRBJ1-2|TRBD1|TRBV7-2|-
CASSVGQGANYGYTF
>TRBJ1-2|-|TRBV4-2|few
CASSQPTGTYGYTF
>TRBJ1-5|-|TRBV27|-
CASSFLGQGNQPQHF
>TRBJ1-2|-|TRBV27|-
CASSLSGRGYGYTF
>TRBJ1-1|-|TRBV5-1|-
CASSWNSGQNTEAFF
>TRBJ2-5|-|TRBV5-6|-
CASSTTQGIKETQYF
>TRBJ1-3|-|TRBV30|once
CAWSVQYDLPSGNTIYF
>TRBJ2-3|-|TRBV7-2|-
CASSLAPSTDTQYF
>TRBJ2-1|-|TRBV7-9|-
CASNLLNEQFF
>TRBJ1-1|-|TRBV18|-
CASSPTWGNTEAFF
>TRBJ1-4|-|TRBV19|-
CASSRTEYERLFF
>TRBJ1-2|TRBD1|TRBV9|-
CASSVTGTELYGYTF
>TRBJ1-1|-|TRBV18|few
CASSPQNTEAFF
>TRBJ2-4|TRBD1|TRBV18|-
CASSPPGQGNIQYF
>TRBJ1-3|-|TRBV6-1|-
CASSISGNTIYF
>TRBJ2-1|-|TRBV7-3|-
CASSFSDSEQFF
>TRBJ1-5|-|TRBV7-2|-
CASSLIGGNQPQHF
>TRBJ1-2|-|TRBV19|-
CASSFRSGGNNYGYTF
>TRBJ2-1|TRBD1|TRBV5-1|-
CASSLEGAPYNEQFF
>TRBJ1-3|-|TRBV6-6|-
CASSDRPSTIYF
>TRBJ2-1|TRBD2|TRBV5-1|-
CASSPTSGPYNEQFF
>TRBJ1-1|-|TRBV27|-
CASRVRANTEAFF
>TRBJ1-4|TRBD1|TRBV6-6|-
CATKLSGGLEKLFF
>TRBJ2-5|-|TRBV27|-
CASRLWDGETQYF